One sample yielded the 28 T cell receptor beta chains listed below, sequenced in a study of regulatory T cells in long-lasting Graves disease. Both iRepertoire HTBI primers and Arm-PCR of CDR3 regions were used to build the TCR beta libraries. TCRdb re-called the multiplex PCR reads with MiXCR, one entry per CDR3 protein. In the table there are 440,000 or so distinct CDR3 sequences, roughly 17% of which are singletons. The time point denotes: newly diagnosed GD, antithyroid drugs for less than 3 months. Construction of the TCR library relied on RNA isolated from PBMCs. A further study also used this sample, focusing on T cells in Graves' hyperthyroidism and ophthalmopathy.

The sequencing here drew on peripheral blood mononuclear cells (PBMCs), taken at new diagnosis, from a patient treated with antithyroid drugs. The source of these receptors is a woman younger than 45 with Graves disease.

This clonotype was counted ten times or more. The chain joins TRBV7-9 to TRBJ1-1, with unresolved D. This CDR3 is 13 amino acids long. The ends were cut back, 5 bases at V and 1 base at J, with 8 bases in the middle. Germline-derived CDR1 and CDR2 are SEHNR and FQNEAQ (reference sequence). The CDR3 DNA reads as TGTGCCAGCAGCCTTTGGAAGAACACTGAAGCTTTCTTT. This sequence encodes CASSLWKNTEAFF. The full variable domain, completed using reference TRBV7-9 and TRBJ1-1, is DTGVSQNPRHKITKRGQNVTFRCDPISEHNRLYWYRQTLGQGPEFLTYFQNEAQLEKSRLLSDRFSAERPKGSFSTLEIQRTEQGDSAMYLCASSLWKNTEAFFGQGTRLTVV.

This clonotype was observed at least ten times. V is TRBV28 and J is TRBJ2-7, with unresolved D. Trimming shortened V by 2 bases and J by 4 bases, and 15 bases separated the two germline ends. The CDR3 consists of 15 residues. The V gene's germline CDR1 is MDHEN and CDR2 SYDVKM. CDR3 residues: CASSLTEILDYEQYF. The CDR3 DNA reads TGTGCCAGCAGTTTAACAGAGATCTTGGATTACGAGCAGTACTTC.

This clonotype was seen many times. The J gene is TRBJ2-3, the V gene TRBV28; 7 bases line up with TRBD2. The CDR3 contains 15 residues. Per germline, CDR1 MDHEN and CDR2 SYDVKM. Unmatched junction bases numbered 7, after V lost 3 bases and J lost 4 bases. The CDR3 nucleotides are TGTGCCAGCAGTTTGTCTAGCGGTCTCTCAGATACGCAGTATTTT. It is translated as CASSLSSGLSDTQYF.

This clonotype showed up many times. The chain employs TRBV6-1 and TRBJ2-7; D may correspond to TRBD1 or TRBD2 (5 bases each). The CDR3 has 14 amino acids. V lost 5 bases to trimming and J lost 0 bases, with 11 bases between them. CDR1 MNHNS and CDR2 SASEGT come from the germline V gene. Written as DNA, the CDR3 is TGTGCCAGCAGTAACCGGGGCCGCTCCTACGAGCAGTACTTC. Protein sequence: CASSNRGRSYEQYF.

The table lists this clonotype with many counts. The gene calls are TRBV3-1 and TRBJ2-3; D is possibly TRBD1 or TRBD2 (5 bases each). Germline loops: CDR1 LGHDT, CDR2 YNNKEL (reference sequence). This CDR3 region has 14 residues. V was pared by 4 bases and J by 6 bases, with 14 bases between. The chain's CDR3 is CASSLGRLSDTQYF. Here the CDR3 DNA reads TGTGCCAGCAGCCTGGGACGTCTCAGTGATACGCAGTATTTT.

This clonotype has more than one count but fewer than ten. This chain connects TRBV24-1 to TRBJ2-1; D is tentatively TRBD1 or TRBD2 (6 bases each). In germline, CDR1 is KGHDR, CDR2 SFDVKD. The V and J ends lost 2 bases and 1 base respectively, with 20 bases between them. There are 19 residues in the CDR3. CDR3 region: CATSDSRWWRGQSYNEQFF. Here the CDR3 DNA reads TGTGCCACCAGTGATTCTCGTTGGTGGAGGGGACAATCCTACAATGAGCAGTTCTTC.

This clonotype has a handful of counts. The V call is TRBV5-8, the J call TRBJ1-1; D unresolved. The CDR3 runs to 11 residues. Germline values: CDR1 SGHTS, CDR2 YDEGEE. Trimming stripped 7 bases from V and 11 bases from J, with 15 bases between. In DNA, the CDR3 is TGTGCCAGCGGCCTCGGGTCGAGCGCTTTCTTT. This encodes CASGLGSSAFF.

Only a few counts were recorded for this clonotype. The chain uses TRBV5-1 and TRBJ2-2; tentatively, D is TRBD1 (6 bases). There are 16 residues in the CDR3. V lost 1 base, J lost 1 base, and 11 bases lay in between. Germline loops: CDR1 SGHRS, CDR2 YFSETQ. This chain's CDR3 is CASSLLPDRNTGELFF. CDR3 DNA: TGCGCCAGCAGCTTGTTGCCGGACAGGAACACCGGGGAGCTGTTTTTT. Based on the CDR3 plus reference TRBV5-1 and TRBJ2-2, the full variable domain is KAGVTQTPRYLIKTRGQQVTLSCSPISGHRSVSWYQQTPGQGLQFLFEYFSETQRNKGNFPGRFSGRQFSNSRSEMNVSTLELGDSALYLCASSLLPDRNTGELFFGEGSRLTVL.

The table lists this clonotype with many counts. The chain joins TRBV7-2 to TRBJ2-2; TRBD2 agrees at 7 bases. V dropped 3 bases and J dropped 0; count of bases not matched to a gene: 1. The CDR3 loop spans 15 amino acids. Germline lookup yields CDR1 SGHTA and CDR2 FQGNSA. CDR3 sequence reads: CASSFSGPNTGELFF. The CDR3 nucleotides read TGTGCCAGCAGCTTTAGCGGGCCGAACACCGGGGAGCTGTTTTTT.

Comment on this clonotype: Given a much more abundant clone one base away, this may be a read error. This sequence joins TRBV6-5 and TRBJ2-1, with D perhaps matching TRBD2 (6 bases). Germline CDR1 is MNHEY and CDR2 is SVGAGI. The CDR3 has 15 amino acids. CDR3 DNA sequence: TGTGTCAGCAGTTACGGGAGACCTGCCTACAATGAGCAGTTCTTC. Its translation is CVSSYGRPAYNEQFF.

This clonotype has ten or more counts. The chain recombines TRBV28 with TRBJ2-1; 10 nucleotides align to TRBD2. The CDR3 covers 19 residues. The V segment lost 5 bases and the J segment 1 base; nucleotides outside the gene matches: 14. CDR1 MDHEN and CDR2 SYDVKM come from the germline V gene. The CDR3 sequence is CASSPIPAGGPRSYNEQFF. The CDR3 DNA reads TGTGCCAGCAGTCCTATCCCAGCGGGAGGGCCCAGATCCTACAATGAGCAGTTCTTC.

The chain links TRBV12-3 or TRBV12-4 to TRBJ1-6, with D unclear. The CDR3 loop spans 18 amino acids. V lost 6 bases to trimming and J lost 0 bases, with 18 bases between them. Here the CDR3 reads CASSRPPGSSSYNSPLHF. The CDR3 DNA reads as TGTGCCAGCAGCCGACCCCCAGGTTCGAGCTCCTATAATTCACCCCTCCACTTT.

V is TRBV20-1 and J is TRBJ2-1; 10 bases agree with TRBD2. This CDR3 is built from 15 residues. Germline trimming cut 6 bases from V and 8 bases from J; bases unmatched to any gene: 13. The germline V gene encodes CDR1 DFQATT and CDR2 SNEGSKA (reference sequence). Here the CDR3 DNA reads TGCAGTGCCCCGGTAGCGGGAGGTCGTTGGTATGAGCAGTTCTTC. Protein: CSAPVAGGRWYEQFF.

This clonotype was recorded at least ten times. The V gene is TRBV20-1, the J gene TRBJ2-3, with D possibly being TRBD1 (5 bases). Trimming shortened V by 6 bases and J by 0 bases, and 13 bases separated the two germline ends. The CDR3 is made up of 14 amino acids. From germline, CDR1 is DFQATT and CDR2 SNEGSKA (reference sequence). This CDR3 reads CSASNGQSTDTQYF. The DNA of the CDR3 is TGCAGTGCCTCGAATGGACAAAGCACAGATACGCAGTATTTT.

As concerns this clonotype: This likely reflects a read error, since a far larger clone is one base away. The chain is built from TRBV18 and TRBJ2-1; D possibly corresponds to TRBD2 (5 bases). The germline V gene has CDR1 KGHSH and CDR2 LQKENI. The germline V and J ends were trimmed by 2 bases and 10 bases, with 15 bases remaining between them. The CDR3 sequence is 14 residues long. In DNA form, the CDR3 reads TGTGCCAGCTCACCAGCTGCTAGCCCCAACGAGCAGTTCTTC. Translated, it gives CASSPAASPNEQFF.

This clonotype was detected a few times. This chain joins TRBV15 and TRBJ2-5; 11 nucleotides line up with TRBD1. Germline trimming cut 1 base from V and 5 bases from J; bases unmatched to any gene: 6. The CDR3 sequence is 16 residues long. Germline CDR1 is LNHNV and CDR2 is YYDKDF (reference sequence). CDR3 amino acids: CATSRAGTGGLETQYF. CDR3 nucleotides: TGTGCCACCAGCAGAGCTGGGACAGGGGGTTTGGAGACCCAGTACTTC.

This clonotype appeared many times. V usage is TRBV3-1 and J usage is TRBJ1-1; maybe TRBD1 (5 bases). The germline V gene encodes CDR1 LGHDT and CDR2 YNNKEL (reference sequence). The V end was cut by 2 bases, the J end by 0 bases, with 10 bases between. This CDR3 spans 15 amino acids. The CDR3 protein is CASSQWDRLNTEAFF. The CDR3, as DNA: TGTGCCAGCAGCCAATGGGACCGCCTGAACACTGAAGCTTTCTTT.

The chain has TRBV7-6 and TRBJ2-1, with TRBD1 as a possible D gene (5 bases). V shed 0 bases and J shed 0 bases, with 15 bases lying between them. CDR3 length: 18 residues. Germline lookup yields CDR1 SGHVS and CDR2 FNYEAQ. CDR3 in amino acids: CASSLAITRTSSYNEQFF. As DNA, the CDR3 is TGTGCCAGCAGCTTAGCGATTACAAGGACAAGCTCCTACAATGAGCAGTTCTTC.

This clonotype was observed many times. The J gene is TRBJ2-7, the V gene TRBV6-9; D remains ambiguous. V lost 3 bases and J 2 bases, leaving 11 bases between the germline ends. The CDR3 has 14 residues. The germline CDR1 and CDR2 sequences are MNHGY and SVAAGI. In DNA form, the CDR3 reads TGTGCCAGCAGTTACAAGGTTAGACCCTACGAGCAGTACTTC. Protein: CASSYKVRPYEQYF.

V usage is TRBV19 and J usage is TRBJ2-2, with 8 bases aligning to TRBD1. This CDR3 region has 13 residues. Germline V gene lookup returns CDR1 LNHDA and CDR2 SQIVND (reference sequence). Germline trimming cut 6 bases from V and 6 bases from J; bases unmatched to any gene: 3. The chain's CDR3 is CASRTGVPGELFF. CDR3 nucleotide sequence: TGTGCCAGTAGGACAGGGGTCCCCGGGGAGCTGTTTTTT.

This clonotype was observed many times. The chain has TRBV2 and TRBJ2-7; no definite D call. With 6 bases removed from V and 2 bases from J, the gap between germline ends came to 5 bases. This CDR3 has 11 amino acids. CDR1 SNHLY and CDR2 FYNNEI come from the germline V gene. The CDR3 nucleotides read TGTGCCAGCAGCGAGACCTACGAGCAGTACTTC. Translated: CASSETYEQYF.

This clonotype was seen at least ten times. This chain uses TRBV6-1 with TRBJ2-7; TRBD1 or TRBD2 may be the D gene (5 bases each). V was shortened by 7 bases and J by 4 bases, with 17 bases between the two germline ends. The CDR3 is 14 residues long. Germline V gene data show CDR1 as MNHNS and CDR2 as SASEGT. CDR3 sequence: CASTSPWGGYEQYF. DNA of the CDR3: TGTGCCAGCACTAGCCCCTGGGGCGGGTACGAGCAGTACTTC.

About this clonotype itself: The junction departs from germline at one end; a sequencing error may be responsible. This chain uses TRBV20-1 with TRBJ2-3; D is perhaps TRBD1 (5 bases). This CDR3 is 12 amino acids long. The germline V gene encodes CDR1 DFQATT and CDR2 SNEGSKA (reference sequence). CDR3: CLKEGALGTQYF. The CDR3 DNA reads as TGTTTAAAGGAAGGGGCATTGGGTACGCAGTATTTT.

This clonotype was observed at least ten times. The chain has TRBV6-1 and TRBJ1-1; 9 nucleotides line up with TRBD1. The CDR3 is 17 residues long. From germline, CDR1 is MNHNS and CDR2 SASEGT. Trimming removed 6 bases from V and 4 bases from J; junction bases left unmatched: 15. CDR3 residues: CASSIARTGVVTTEAFF. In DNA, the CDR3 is TGTGCCAGCAGCATTGCCCGGACAGGGGTTGTAACCACTGAAGCTTTCTTT.

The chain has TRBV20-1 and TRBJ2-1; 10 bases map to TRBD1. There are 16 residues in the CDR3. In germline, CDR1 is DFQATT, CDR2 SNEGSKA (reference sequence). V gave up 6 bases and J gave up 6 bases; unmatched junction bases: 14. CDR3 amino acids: CSAKPGQGIFSNEQFF. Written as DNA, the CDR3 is TGCAGTGCAAAGCCGGGACAGGGGATTTTTAGCAATGAGCAGTTCTTC.

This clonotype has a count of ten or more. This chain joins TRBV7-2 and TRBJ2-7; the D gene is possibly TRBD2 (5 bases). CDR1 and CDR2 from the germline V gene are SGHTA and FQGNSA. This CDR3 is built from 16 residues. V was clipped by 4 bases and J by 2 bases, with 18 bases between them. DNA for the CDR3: TGTGCCAGCAGCTCACAGACTATCCACCCCACCTACGAGCAGTACTTC. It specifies CASSSQTIHPTYEQYF.

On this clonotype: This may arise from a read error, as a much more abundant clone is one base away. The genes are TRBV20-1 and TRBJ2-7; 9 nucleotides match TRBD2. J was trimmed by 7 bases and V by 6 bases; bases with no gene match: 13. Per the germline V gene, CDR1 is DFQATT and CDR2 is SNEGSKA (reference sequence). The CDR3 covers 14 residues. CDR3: CSAKGGTSIHEQYF. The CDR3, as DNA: TGCAGTGCCAAAGGGGGGACTAGCATCCATGAGCAGTACTTC.

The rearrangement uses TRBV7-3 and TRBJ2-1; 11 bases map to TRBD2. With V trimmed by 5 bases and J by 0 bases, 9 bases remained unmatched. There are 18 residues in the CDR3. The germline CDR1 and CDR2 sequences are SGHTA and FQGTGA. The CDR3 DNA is TGTGCCAGCAGCCCCGGACTAGCGGGCCTGAGCTCCTACAATGAGCAGTTCTTC. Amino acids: CASSPGLAGLSSYNEQFF. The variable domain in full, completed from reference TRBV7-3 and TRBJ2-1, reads GAGVSQTPSNKVTEKGKYVELRCDPISGHTALYWYRQSLGQGPEFLIYFQGTGAADDSGLPNDRFFAVRPEGSVSTLKIQRTERGDSAVYLCASSPGLAGLSSYNEQFFGPGTRLTVL.